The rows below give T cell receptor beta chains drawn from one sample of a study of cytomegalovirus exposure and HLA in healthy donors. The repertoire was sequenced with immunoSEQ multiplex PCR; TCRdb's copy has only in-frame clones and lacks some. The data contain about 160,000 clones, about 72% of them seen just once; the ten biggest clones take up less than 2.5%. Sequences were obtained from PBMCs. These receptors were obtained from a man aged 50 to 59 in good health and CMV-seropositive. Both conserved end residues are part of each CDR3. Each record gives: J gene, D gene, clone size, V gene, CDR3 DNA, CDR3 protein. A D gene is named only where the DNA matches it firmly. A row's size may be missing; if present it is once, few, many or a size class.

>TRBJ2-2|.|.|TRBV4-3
TGCGCCAGCAGCCAGGGGGGACTTCTGAACACCGGGGAGCTGTTTTTT
CASSQGGLLNTGELFF
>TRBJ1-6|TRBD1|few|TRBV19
TGTGCCAGTACCGTATCCGGGACAGGGGTGCGTTCACCCCTCCACTTT
CASTVSGTGVRSPLHF
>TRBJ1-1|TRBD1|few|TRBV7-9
TGTGCCAGCAGCCAACGGGACAGATCCCTAATGAACACTGAAGCTTTCTTT
CASSQRDRSLMNTEAFF
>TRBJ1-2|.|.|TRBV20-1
TGCAGTGCTAGAACTATCTATGGCTACACCTTC
CSARTIYGYTF
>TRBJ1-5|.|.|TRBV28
TGTGCCAGCAGTTTTAATGGGGGGGCTCGGGATCAGCCCCAGCATTTT
CASSFNGGARDQPQHF
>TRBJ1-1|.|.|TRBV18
TGTGCCAGCTCACCGAATCAGGGAACTGAAGCTTTCTTT
CASSPNQGTEAFF
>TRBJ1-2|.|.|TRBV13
TGTGCCAGCAGCTCACCGGGACAAAACTATGGCTACACCTTC
CASSSPGQNYGYTF
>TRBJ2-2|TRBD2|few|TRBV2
TGTGCCAGCCACGGGACTAGCTACGAGGAGCTGTTTTTT
CASHGTSYEELFF
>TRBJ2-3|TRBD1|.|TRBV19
TGTGCCAGTAGTACGCTAGGGGGCATTAGCACAGATACGCAGTATTTT
CASSTLGGISTDTQYF
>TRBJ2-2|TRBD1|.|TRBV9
TGTGCCAGCAGCGCCGCAGGGGGCGCGGACACCGGGGAGCTGTTTTTT
CASSAAGGADTGELFF
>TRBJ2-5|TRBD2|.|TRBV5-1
TGCGCCAGCAGCTTGCCCGCCGGGACTACCTCCGAGACCCAGTACTTC
CASSLPAGTTSETQYF
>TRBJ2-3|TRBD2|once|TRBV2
TGTGCCAGCAGTGTACTAGCGGGGGACACAGATACGCAGTATTTT
CASSVLAGDTDTQYF
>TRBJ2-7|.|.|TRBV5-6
TGTGCCAGCAGCTTGTGGACACACGAGCAGTACTTC
CASSLWTHEQYF
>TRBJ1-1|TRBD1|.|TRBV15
TGTGCCACCAGCAGAATTAGGACAGGCCCCACTGAAGCTTTCTTT
CATSRIRTGPTEAFF
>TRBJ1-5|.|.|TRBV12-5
TGTGCTAGTGGTACAAGCGATACAACCCAGCATTTT
CASGTSDTTQHF
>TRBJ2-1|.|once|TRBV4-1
TGCGCCAGCAGCCAGATCGGCGGGGTTTACAATGAGCAGTTCTTC
CASSQIGGVYNEQFF
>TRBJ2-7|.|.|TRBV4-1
TGCGCCAGCAGCCAAGATACTAGGACAGAGTACGAGCAGTACTTC
CASSQDTRTEYEQYF
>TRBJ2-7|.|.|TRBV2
TGTGCCAGCAGTCAGGGGATTCAGGGGTTTGTGAAGTACTTC
CASSQGIQGFVKYF
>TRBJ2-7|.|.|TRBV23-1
TGCGCCAGCAGATATTACGAGCAGTACTTC
CASRYYEQYF
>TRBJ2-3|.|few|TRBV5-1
TGCGCCAGCAGCTTGCTGTTATTCACAGATACGCAGTATTTT
CASSLLLFTDTQYF
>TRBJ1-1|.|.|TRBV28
.
CASSSSGVSNTEAFF
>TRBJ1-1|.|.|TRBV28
TGTGCCAGCAGTTTCGGGGGGATGAACACTGAAGCTTTCTTT
CASSFGGMNTEAFF
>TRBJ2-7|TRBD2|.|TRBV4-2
TGTGCCAGCAGCCAGGACACTAGCGGGGGGGCCGCCTACGAGCAGTACTTC
CASSQDTSGGAAYEQYF
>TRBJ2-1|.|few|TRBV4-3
TGCGCCAGCAGCCAAGGGACTGGGAGGGGGAAGCAGTTCTTC
CASSQGTGRGKQFF
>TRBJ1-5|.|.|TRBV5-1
TGCGCCAGCAGCGAGGGATTTACGGATCAGCCCCAGCATTTT
CASSEGFTDQPQHF
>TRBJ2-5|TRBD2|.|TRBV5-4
TGTGCCAGCGGGCGGGGGGGTGAGGAGACCCAGTACTTC
CASGRGGEETQYF
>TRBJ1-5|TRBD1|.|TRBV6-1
TGTGCCAGCAGTGAAGCCCGGCCAGGGGGCCGAGGTGCCAATCAGCCCCAGCATTTT
CASSEARPGGRGANQPQHF
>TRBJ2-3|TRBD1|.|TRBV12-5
TGTGCTAGTGGCTGGGGACAGGGGGCAGATACGCAGTATTTT
CASGWGQGADTQYF